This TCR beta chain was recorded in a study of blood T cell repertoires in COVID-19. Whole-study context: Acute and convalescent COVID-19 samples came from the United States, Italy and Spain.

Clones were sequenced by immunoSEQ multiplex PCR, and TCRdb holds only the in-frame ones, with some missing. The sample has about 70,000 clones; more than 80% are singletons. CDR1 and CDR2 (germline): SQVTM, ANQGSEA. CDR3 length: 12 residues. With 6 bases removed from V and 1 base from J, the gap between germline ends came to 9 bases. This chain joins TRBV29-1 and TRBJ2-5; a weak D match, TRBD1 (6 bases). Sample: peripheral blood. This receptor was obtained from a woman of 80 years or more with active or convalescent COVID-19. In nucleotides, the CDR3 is TGCAGCGTAGACAGGTCCCAAGAGACCCAGTACTTC. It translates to CSVDRSQETQYF. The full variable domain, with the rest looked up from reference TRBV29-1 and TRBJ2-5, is SAVISQKPSRDICQRGTSLTIQCQVDSQVTMMFWYRQQPGQSLTLIATANQGSEATYESGFVIDKFPISRPNLTFSTLTVSNMSPEDSSIYLCSVDRSQETQYFGPGTRLLVL.